This note documents a single T cell receptor beta chain sequence. Its cognate antigen is unknown. Oncomine TCR Beta short-read sequencing was applied to DNA from cultured CD4+ T cells. MiXCR, applied by TCRdb to the PCR reads, yields one record per CDR3 protein. Of around 20,000 distinct CDR3 sequences in the sample, about half are singletons; the top ten hold about an eighth. As to treatment: roughly nine-day PBMC culture with coronavirus spike peptide pools or control peptides (ViraFEST assay). The data belong to a study of vaccination and CD4 T cells after COVID-19. The sequence derives from a human donor who had recovered from COVID-19. The sample was CD4+ T cells from blood, cultured in vitro.

This chain's CDR3 is CASSPGQFSNQPQHF. DNA of the CDR3: TGTGCCAGCAGCCCGGGACAGTTTAGCAATCAGCCCCAGCATTTT. The V and J genes are TRBV7-2 and TRBJ1-5; 7 nucleotides line up with TRBD1. There are 15 residues in the CDR3. Germline values: CDR1 SGHTA, CDR2 FQGNSA. V gave up 5 bases and J gave up 0 bases; unmatched junction bases: 4.